This T cell receptor beta chain was sequenced during a study of blood T cell repertoires in COVID-19. Background on the study: Donors in the United States, Italy and Spain gave samples during acute or convalescent COVID-19. PBMCs, B-cell-depleted T cells, or T cells were the source of the cDNA or gDNA that made up the material.

Original handling: Estimation of nucleated cell counts relied on the amplification of reference gene primers. Produced via immunoSEQ multiplex PCR; TCRdb's table is partial and in-frame only. V, J and clone size were drawn from that table, and D and trimming were deduced from the DNA. The repertoire holds about 180,000 clones, roughly 82% seen once, with 8.4% in the top ten. Germline-derived CDR1 and CDR2 are MNHEY and SVGAGI. This CDR3 contains 14 residues. Trimming stripped 4 bases from V and 0 bases from J, with 8 bases between. The chain recombines TRBV6-5 with TRBJ2-3; the D is unclear. This TCR was recovered from a woman in her 70s with acute or convalescent COVID-19. Sequenced input: peripheral blood. In DNA form, the CDR3 reads TGTGCCAGCAGTTTTAGTCCTAGCACAGATACGCAGTATTTT. Residues: CASSFSPSTDTQYF.